The sequence of this T cell receptor beta chain was determined in a study of blood T cell repertoires in COVID-19. Study at large: There were acute and convalescent COVID-19 samples, and they came from the United States, Italy and Spain.

Using immunoSEQ multiplex PCR, the repertoire was profiled, and TCRdb retains in-frame clones only, with some absent. This repertoire shows 95,000 to 100,000 clones, around 85% found once; its top ten account for 1.5% to 2%. Germline CDR1 and CDR2: SGHTA and FQGNSA. The CDR3 is made up of 16 amino acids. The V end was cut by 5 bases, the J end by 0 bases, with 14 bases between. The source material was peripheral blood. This clonotype originated in a woman aged 70-85 years with active or convalescent COVID-19. J is TRBJ1-3 and V is TRBV7-2; D perhaps matches TRBD1 (6 bases). This CDR3 is CASSPGQLRSGNTIYF. The CDR3 DNA sequence: TGTGCCAGCAGCCCCGGACAGCTTCGCTCTGGAAACACCATATATTTT.